Presented here are 8 T cell receptor beta chains from one specimen sequenced in a study of blood T cells in healthy people across ages. Together with a sample-barcoded 5' primer, a J-beta primer mix was included in a second PCR lasting roughly 6 to 12 cycles. TCRdb reprocessed the 5' RACE reads via MiXCR and lists one record per CDR3 protein. The profile covers more than 600,000 distinct CDR3 sequences, with 25% appearing a single time and 9.4% taken by the ten largest. The same sample was also studied in work on T cells of mothers and their children.

The sequenced sample was blood. These receptor sequences come from a boy between 10 and 17 years old in good health.

This clonotype was picked up a small number of times. The chain is built from TRBV4-1 and TRBJ1-5; no clear D. Trimming took off 3 bases at V and 7 bases at J, with 10 bases between the two ends. Germline assignment: CDR1 MGHRA and CDR2 YSYEKL. The CDR3 contains 13 residues. CDR3 DNA sequence: TGCGCCAGCAGCCACCAGAAGGGCCAGCCCCAGCATTTT. As protein: CASSHQKGQPQHF.

This clonotype appeared a few times. This chain joins TRBV5-1 and TRBJ2-5; no reliable D call. This CDR3 is built from 14 residues. CDR1 is SGHRS and CDR2 is YFSETQ in the germline V gene. V was clipped by 4 bases and J by 2 bases, with 12 bases between them. The CDR3 sequence is CASSPVNVQETQYF. The DNA of the CDR3 is TGCGCCAGCAGCCCCGTTAATGTTCAAGAGACCCAGTACTTC.

This clonotype has at least ten counts. DNA for the CDR3: TGCAGCGTTGAAGTCTTGGGCCCCCAAGAGACCCAGTACTTC. Protein: CSVEVLGPQETQYF. The V and J genes are TRBV29-1 and TRBJ2-5; no clear D gene. CDR3 length equals 14 residues. Trimming took 1 base from V and 1 from J, leaving 10 bases between them. Per germline, CDR1 SQVTM and CDR2 ANQGSEA.

The table lists this clonotype with a few counts. The rearrangement links TRBV6-5 to TRBJ2-5; D not resolved. The V end lost 2 bases, the J end lost 5 bases, and 12 bases lay between the germline ends. Germline V gene data show CDR1 as MNHEY and CDR2 as SVGAGI. The CDR3 length is 14 residues. CDR3 residues: CASSYETGRETQYF. The CDR3 bases are TGTGCCAGCAGTTACGAGACTGGAAGGGAGACCCAGTACTTC.

This clonotype came up many times. The chain couples TRBV4-1 to TRBJ2-7; D is unclear. The CDR3 has 17 amino acids. V was clipped by 4 bases and J by 4 bases, with 23 bases between them. Germline V CDR1 and CDR2: MGHRA, YSYEKL. The CDR3 sequence: CASSRLMTPNLAYEQYF. CDR3 sequence (DNA): TGCGCCAGCAGCCGATTAATGACCCCCAACTTGGCTTACGAGCAGTACTTC.

The chain employs TRBV9 and TRBJ2-6; D is uncertain. V was pared by 8 bases and J by 1 base, with 7 bases between. Germline V CDR1 and CDR2: SGDLS, YYNGEE. CDR3 length equals 13 residues. The CDR3 nucleotides are TGTGCCAGTTATGGATCTGGGGCCAACGTCCTGACTTTC. It specifies CASYGSGANVLTF.

This clonotype has only a few counts. V usage is TRBV10-3 and J usage is TRBJ2-7; 9 bases agree with TRBD1. Germline V gene sequence: CDR1 ENHRY, CDR2 SYGVKD. After removal of 4 bases from V and 4 bases from J, the junction contained 5 bases not matched to a gene. The CDR3 is 14 amino acids. The CDR3 DNA follows: TGTGCCATCAGTGCCGGGACAGGGAGGTACGAGCAGTACTTC. Translation: CAISAGTGRYEQYF.

The gene calls are TRBV4-3 and TRBJ1-2; TRBD1 agrees at 10 bases. Per germline, CDR1 LGHNA and CDR2 YSLEER. V lost 1 base and J lost 1; bases outside the gene matches: 0. The CDR3 contains 15 residues. The CDR3 is CASSQGTGGNYGYTF. In DNA form, the CDR3 reads TGCGCCAGCAGCCAAGGGACAGGGGGTAACTATGGCTACACCTTC.